This passage covers 31 T cell receptor beta chains from one sample sequenced in a study of T cells after yellow fever vaccination. In TCRdb, the 5' RACE reads were re-called with MiXCR into one record per CDR3 protein. The profile shows hundreds of thousands of distinct CDR3 sequences, 8.7% of them singletons. The source material was CD4+ T cells sorted from PBMCs, sampled 5 days after the yellow fever booster vaccination. The source is a man younger than 35 who received the YFV17D yellow fever vaccine.

The chain recombines TRBV20-1 with TRBJ1-6; D not resolved. Between the trimmed V and J ends, which lost 0 bases and 2 bases, there was a span of 11 bases. The CDR3 runs to 16 residues. Germline V gives CDR1 DFQATT, CDR2 SNEGSKA (reference sequence). The CDR3 DNA reads TGCAGTGCTAGAGACCCGGGAGGCACCTATAATTCACCCCTCCACTTT. Protein sequence: CSARDPGGTYNSPLHF.

This chain joins TRBV5-4 and TRBJ2-7; 8 bases are shared with TRBD1. The CDR3 is 14 amino acids. V shed 3 bases and J 3 bases; nucleotides not matched to a gene: 5. Germline V lookup: CDR1 SGHNT, CDR2 YYREEE (reference sequence). This CDR3 is CASSWDRSLYEQYF. The CDR3 DNA reads as TGTGCCAGCAGCTGGGACAGGAGTCTCTACGAGCAGTACTTC.

This clonotype was detected only a few times. J is TRBJ2-2 and V is TRBV6-2 or TRBV6-3; 10 bases align to TRBD1. The ends lost 6 bases at V and 4 bases at J; junction bases unmatched: 8. Germline-derived CDR1 and CDR2 are MNHEY and SVGEGT. The length of the CDR3 is 16 residues. CDR3 amino acids: CASRPGTGASTGELFF. CDR3 sequence (DNA): TGTGCCAGCAGACCCGGGACAGGGGCCTCCACCGGGGAGCTGTTTTTT.

This clonotype was detected a few times. The rearrangement uses TRBV12-3 or TRBV12-4 and TRBJ1-2, with 9 bases that match TRBD1. The ends lost 1 base at V and 4 bases at J; junction bases unmatched: 4. CDR3 length equals 15 residues. The CDR3 loop reads CASSLGSGQGYGYTF. CDR3 sequence (DNA): TGTGCCAGCAGTTTAGGGTCGGGACAGGGCTATGGCTACACCTTC.

The chain links TRBV5-1 to TRBJ2-3; no clear D. CDR3 length: 14 amino acids. Trimming stripped 2 bases from V and 4 bases from J, with 11 bases between. Germline lookup yields CDR1 SGHRS and CDR2 YFSETQ. The CDR3 here is CASSFGQVADTQYF. DNA of the CDR3: TGCGCCAGCAGCTTCGGGCAGGTAGCAGATACGCAGTATTTT.

The gene calls are TRBV6-5 and TRBJ1-2; possible D gene TRBD1, 5 bases. CDR3 length: 14 residues. Germline CDR1 MNHEY, CDR2 SVGAGI. The V gene lost 7 bases and the J gene lost 3 bases, with 15 bases spanning the gap. CDR3 sequence reads: CASTSRAGDYGYTF. The CDR3 DNA follows: TGTGCCAGCACCTCCAGGGCCGGGGACTATGGCTACACCTTC.

This clonotype turned up a few times. The chain is built from TRBV28 and TRBJ2-1, with 10 bases lining up with TRBD2. The CDR3 is 14 amino acids. Germline V gives CDR1 MDHEN, CDR2 SYDVKM. Germline trimming cut 5 bases from V and 10 bases from J; bases unmatched to any gene: 8. The CDR3 spells CASSLSGGAREQFF. The CDR3 coding sequence is TGTGCCAGCAGTCTCAGCGGGGGGGCACGGGAGCAGTTCTTC. Full variable domain (missing parts from reference TRBV28 and TRBJ2-1): DVKVTQSSRYLVKRTGEKVFLECVQDMDHENMFWYRQDPGLGLRLIYFSYDVKMKEKGDIPEGYSVSREKKERFSLILESASTNQTSMYLCASSLSGGAREQFFGPGTRLTVL.

The CDR3 sequence is CAIGDVNSPLHF. The CDR3 DNA reads as TGTGCCATCGGCGACGTTAATTCACCCCTCCACTTT. This chain joins TRBV10-3 and TRBJ1-6; D unresolved. The CDR3 consists of 12 residues. Germline CDR1 ENHRY, CDR2 SYGVKD. V lost 8 bases to trimming and J lost 6 bases, with 8 bases between them.

V gene TRBV12-3 or TRBV12-4 combines with J gene TRBJ1-4; possible D gene TRBD1, 6 bases. The V end was cut by 8 bases, the J end by 8 bases, with 18 bases between. The CDR3 sequence is 14 residues long. CDR3 region: CASWPGWGQEKLFF. CDR3 sequence (DNA): TGTGCCAGCTGGCCGGGGTGGGGGCAGGAAAAACTGTTTTTT.

This clonotype has more than one count but fewer than ten. This chain connects TRBV13 to TRBJ2-5, with D possibly being TRBD1 (6 bases). V was cut by 0 bases and J by 4 bases, with 9 bases left in between. The CDR3 length is 14 residues. Germline assignment: CDR1 PRHDT and CDR2 FYEKMQ (reference sequence). The CDR3 nucleotides are TGTGCCAGCAGCTTAGGTTCCAGGGGAGAGACCCAGTACTTC. Protein: CASSLGSRGETQYF. The complete variable domain, with remaining parts taken from reference TRBV13 and TRBJ2-5, reads AAGVIQSPRHLIKEKRETATLKCYPIPRHDTVYWYQQGPGQDPQFLISFYEKMQSDKGSIPDRFSAQQFSDYHSELNMSSLELGDSALYFCASSLGSRGETQYFGPGTRLLVL.

The chain has TRBV4-1 and TRBJ2-3, with D perhaps given as TRBD1 or TRBD2 (6 bases each). CDR3 size: 16 residues. Germline V gives CDR1 MGHRA, CDR2 YSYEKL. V shed 2 bases and J shed 3 bases, with 15 bases lying between them. The CDR3 protein is CASSQSGGGRTDTQYF. CDR3 nucleotide sequence: TGCGCCAGCAGCCAATCGGGTGGGGGGCGAACAGATACGCAGTATTTT.

This clonotype has more than one count but fewer than ten. The chain's CDR3 is CASSPPVAGGADTQYF. Here the CDR3 DNA reads TGCGCCAGCAGCCCCCCAGTAGCGGGGGGGGCAGATACGCAGTATTTT. J is TRBJ2-3 and V is TRBV5-1; 11 bases fit TRBD2. There are 16 residues in the CDR3. J was trimmed by 4 bases and V by 4 bases; bases with no gene match: 8. CDR1 is SGHRS, CDR2 YFSETQ, per germline.

The chain couples TRBV7-6 to TRBJ2-1, with 7 bases aligning to TRBD1. CDR3 length: 17 amino acids. CDR1 SGHVS and CDR2 FNYEAQ come from the germline V gene. V trimming: 4 bases; J trimming: 3 bases; junction bases outside the gene matches: 12. This chain's CDR3 is CASSSRLRGLNYNEQFF. The DNA for the CDR3 is TGTGCCAGCAGCTCACGGCTGAGGGGGCTGAACTACAATGAGCAGTTCTTC.

The V call is TRBV12-3 or TRBV12-4, the J call TRBJ1-2; D possibly corresponds to TRBD1 (6 bases). This CDR3 is built from 12 residues. Trimming stripped 6 bases from V and 7 bases from J, with 12 bases between. The CDR3, as DNA: TGTGCCAGCAGGTTGGGGGCCGGTGGCTACACCTTC. Protein: CASRLGAGGYTF.

The table lists this clonotype with a few counts. The genes are TRBV12-3 or TRBV12-4 and TRBJ2-3; TRBD1 matches at 9 bases. This CDR3 comprises 15 residues. V lost 4 bases, J lost 7 bases, and 9 bases stayed unmatched. This CDR3 is CASSSGQGKPYTQYF. CDR3 DNA sequence: TGTGCCAGCAGTTCGGGACAGGGAAAACCCTATACGCAGTATTTT.

This clonotype came up a few times. V and J are TRBV7-9 and TRBJ1-6; the D gene is possibly TRBD1 (5 bases). Germline CDR1 reads SEHNR; CDR2 reads FQNEAQ (reference sequence). This CDR3 contains 15 residues. V shed 2 bases and J shed 8 bases, with 13 bases lying between them. The CDR3 DNA reads TGTGCCAGCAGCTTAATGGGACTGATGGATTCACCCCTCCACTTT. Translating gives CASSLMGLMDSPLHF.

The sample holds many counts of this clonotype. The gene calls are TRBV20-1 and TRBJ2-3, with 10 positions matching TRBD2. Germline lookup yields CDR1 DFQATT and CDR2 SNEGSKA (reference sequence). The J segment lost 3 bases and the V segment lost 7 bases, leaving 4 bases of the junction unmatched. The CDR3 runs to 13 residues. CDR3: CSETSGETDTQYF. In DNA, the CDR3 is TGCAGTGAAACTAGCGGGGAGACAGATACGCAGTATTTT.

Ten or more counts support this clonotype. The chain carries TRBV7-8 and TRBJ2-4; D perhaps matches TRBD1 (6 bases). V was clipped by 4 bases and J by 16 bases, with 26 bases between them. Germline V gives CDR1 SGHVS, CDR2 FQNEAQ. The CDR3 is 15 amino acids. DNA of the CDR3: TGTGCCAGCAGCTATTATTCAGGGGCCCGAGCGGATTCTTACTTC. Translated: CASSYYSGARADSYF.

This clonotype appeared a few times. The chain joins TRBV2 to TRBJ2-5; D possibly corresponds to TRBD2 (5 bases). Germline lookup yields CDR1 SNHLY and CDR2 FYNNEI. The CDR3 is 16 amino acids. V lost 10 bases to trimming and J lost 2 bases, with 23 bases between them. The CDR3 here is CAIILGYRGRQETQYF. The CDR3 nucleotides read TGTGCCATCATTCTGGGCTACAGAGGGCGACAAGAGACCCAGTACTTC.

V usage is TRBV24-1 and J usage is TRBJ2-3; no reliable D call. The germline CDR1 and CDR2 sequences are KGHDR and SFDVKD. This CDR3 contains 13 residues. V lost 3 bases, J lost 9 bases, and 12 bases lay in between. CDR3 residues: CATSDPLPATQYF. The CDR3 DNA reads TGTGCCACCAGTGATCCACTTCCCGCGACGCAGTATTTT.

The chain has TRBV4-3 and TRBJ2-5; D possibly corresponds to TRBD1 (6 bases). V dropped 3 bases and J dropped 7 bases, with 18 bases sitting between them. CDR1 is LGHNA and CDR2 is YSLEER in the germline V gene. The CDR3 is made up of 15 amino acids. The DNA for the CDR3 is TGCGCCAGCAGCCAGCTGACAGGCCCCACGGGGACCCAGTACTTC. Its protein is CASSQLTGPTGTQYF.

The table lists this clonotype with a few counts. The rearrangement joins TRBV24-1 to TRBJ2-1, with 8 bases matching TRBD2. The CDR3 covers 15 residues. V trimming: 3 bases; J trimming: 0 bases; junction bases outside the gene matches: 0. In germline, CDR1 is KGHDR, CDR2 SFDVKD. Here the CDR3 DNA reads TGTGCCACCAGTGATAGCGGGAGCTCCTACAATGAGCAGTTCTTC. This sequence encodes CATSDSGSSYNEQFF.

This clonotype has ten or more counts. The V gene is TRBV5-1, the J gene TRBJ2-3; the D is unclear. The CDR3 is 16 amino acids. Trimming took off 1 base at V and 0 bases at J, with 12 bases between the two ends. CDR1 and CDR2 from the germline V gene are SGHRS and YFSETQ. CDR3 sequence (DNA): TGCGCCAGCAGCTTGAAAGGGTCCCATAGCACAGATACGCAGTATTTT. Residues: CASSLKGSHSTDTQYF.

The chain links TRBV25-1 to TRBJ2-3; D gene uncertain. Germline values: CDR1 MGHDK, CDR2 SYGVNS. CDR3 size: 14 residues. Trimming left V 8 bases short and J 3 bases short, with 15 bases between. CDR3 in amino acids: CASGPPGRTDTQYF. DNA of the CDR3: TGTGCCAGCGGCCCCCCAGGCCGAACAGATACGCAGTATTTT.

V and J are TRBV6-5 and TRBJ2-1; 16 nucleotides agree with TRBD2. The germline gives CDR1 MNHEY, CDR2 SVGAGI. V gave up 4 bases and J gave up 6 bases; unmatched junction bases: 6. The CDR3 sequence is 17 residues long. CDR3 sequence (DNA): TGTGCCAGCAGTTCGGGACTAGCGGGGGGGCTGGCCAATGAGCAGTTCTTC. It codes for CASSSGLAGGLANEQFF.

This clonotype was seen a handful of times. The chain joins TRBV3-1 to TRBJ1-5, with unresolved D. CDR3 length: 12 amino acids. The V gene's germline CDR1 is LGHDT and CDR2 YNNKEL (reference sequence). The germline V and J ends were trimmed by 4 bases and 7 bases, with 8 bases remaining between them. CDR3 in DNA: TGTGCCAGCAGCCGGCTCGGGCAGCCCCAGCATTTT. Encoded protein: CASSRLGQPQHF. The full variable domain, in which reference TRBV3-1 and TRBJ1-5 provide the parts outside the CDR3, is DTAVSQTPKYLVTQMGNDKSIKCEQNLGHDTMYWYKQDSKKFLKIMFSYNNKELIINETVPNRFSPKSPDKAHLNLHINSLELGDSAVYFCASSRLGQPQHFGDGTRLSIL.

The chain employs TRBV2 and TRBJ2-2; no definite D call. CDR1 SNHLY and CDR2 FYNNEI come from the germline V gene. This CDR3 has 16 amino acids. The germline V and J ends were trimmed by 3 bases and 1 base, with 12 bases remaining between them. Written as DNA, the CDR3 is TGTGCCAGCAGTGAGACGGTTACTCTGAACACCGGGGAGCTGTTTTTT. It specifies CASSETVTLNTGELFF. The full variable domain, rest sourced from reference TRBV2 and TRBJ2-2, is EPEVTQTPSHQVTQMGQEVILRCVPISNHLYFYWYRQILGQKVEFLVSFYNNEISEKSEIFDDQFSVERPDGSNFTLKIRSTKLEDSAMYFCASSETVTLNTGELFFGEGSRLTVL.

This clonotype showed up just a few times. The chain uses TRBV7-9 and TRBJ1-1, with a tentative D call TRBD1 (6 bases). This CDR3 has 13 amino acids. Germline V lookup: CDR1 SEHNR, CDR2 FQNEAQ (reference sequence). Trimming shortened V by 3 bases and J by 5 bases, and 10 bases separated the two germline ends. In nucleotides, the CDR3 is TGTGCCAGCAGCTTCTCACAGGGTACTGAAGCTTTCTTT. Protein: CASSFSQGTEAFF.

The chain couples TRBV23-1 to TRBJ2-2, with D possibly being TRBD1 or TRBD2 (6 bases each). TRBV23-1 is noted as an ORF with a role that remains uncertain. CDR3 length: 18 amino acids. V was cut by 0 bases and J by 6 bases, with 20 bases left in between. The CDR3 coding sequence is TGCGCCAGCAGTCAATCGGCTCTTTGGGGGGACATAGCCGGGGAGCTGTTTTTT. Its translation: CASSQSALWGDIAGELFF.

In this sample, this clonotype turned up a few times. This chain's CDR3 is CASSQAKPPYGYTF. The CDR3 DNA sequence: TGTGCCAGCAGCCAAGCAAAGCCGCCTTATGGCTACACCTTC. V gene TRBV14 combines with J gene TRBJ1-2; D gene uncertain. The V gene's germline CDR1 is SGHDN and CDR2 FVKESK. This CDR3 region has 14 residues. The V end lost 1 base, the J end lost 5 bases, and 11 bases lay between the germline ends.

This chain joins TRBV5-4 and TRBJ2-1, with D perhaps matching TRBD2 (6 bases). Germline V gene sequence: CDR1 SGHNT, CDR2 YYREEE (reference sequence). This CDR3 is 15 amino acids long. V lost 5 bases, J lost 8 bases, and 20 bases lay in between. This CDR3 reads CASRPGLGVFDEQFF. CDR3 DNA sequence: TGTGCCAGCAGACCGGGACTTGGCGTCTTCGATGAGCAGTTCTTC. Drawing the rest from reference TRBV5-4 and TRBJ2-1, the complete variable domain is ETGVTQSPTHLIKTRGQQVTLRCSSQSGHNTVSWYQQALGQGPQFIFQYYREEENGRGNFPPRFSGLQFPNYSSELNVNALELDDSALYLCASRPGLGVFDEQFFGPGTRLTVL.